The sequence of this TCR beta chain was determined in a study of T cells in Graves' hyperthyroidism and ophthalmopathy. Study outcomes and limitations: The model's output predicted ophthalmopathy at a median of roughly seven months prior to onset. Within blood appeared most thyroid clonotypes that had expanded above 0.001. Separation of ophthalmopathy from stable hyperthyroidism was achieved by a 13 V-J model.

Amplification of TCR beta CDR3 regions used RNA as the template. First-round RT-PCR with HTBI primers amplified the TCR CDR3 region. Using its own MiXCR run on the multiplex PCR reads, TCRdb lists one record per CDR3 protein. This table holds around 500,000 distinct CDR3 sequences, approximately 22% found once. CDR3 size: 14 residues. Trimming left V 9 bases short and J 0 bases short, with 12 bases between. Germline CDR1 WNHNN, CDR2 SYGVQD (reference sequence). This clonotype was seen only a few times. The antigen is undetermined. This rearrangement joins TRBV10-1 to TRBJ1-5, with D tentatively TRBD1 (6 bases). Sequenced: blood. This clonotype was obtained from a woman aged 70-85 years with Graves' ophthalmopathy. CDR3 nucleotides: TGCGCCAGTCCCCGGGACAATAGCAATCAGCCCCAGCATTTT. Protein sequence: CASPRDNSNQPQHF.